These 19 T cell receptor beta chains came from one sample sequenced in a study of blood T cell repertoires in COVID-19. Data came from immunoSEQ multiplex PCR; TCRdb stores just in-frame clones and leaves some out. This sample carries under 150,000 clones, less than 90% of them seen once, and the ten largest clones take under 3%. Sequences were obtained from peripheral blood. The origin of the receptors is a man aged 30 to 39 with acute or convalescent COVID-19.

This sequence joins TRBV28 and TRBJ1-1; 10 bases line up with TRBD1. The germline V gene has CDR1 MDHEN and CDR2 SYDVKM. V lost 7 bases, J lost 5 bases, and 10 bases stayed unmatched. CDR3 size: 15 residues. The CDR3 is CASKLTRDRGTEAFF. The CDR3 bases are TGTGCCAGCAAGCTTACCCGGGACAGGGGAACTGAAGCTTTCTTT.

This clone has just one count. The chain is built from TRBV4-3 and TRBJ2-3; D might be TRBD2 (6 bases). V was shortened by 0 bases and J by 2 bases, with 12 bases between the two germline ends. Germline assignment: CDR1 LGHNA and CDR2 YSLEER. CDR3 size: 16 residues. CDR3 in amino acids: CASSQDLGTPTDTQYF. The CDR3 DNA follows: TGCGCCAGCAGCCAAGATCTGGGGACTCCCACAGATACGCAGTATTTT.

This CDR3 reads CASSLARGDTQYF. The CDR3 DNA sequence: TGTGCCAGCAGCTTAGCCCGCGGGGATACGCAGTATTTT. The genes are TRBV11-2 and TRBJ2-3; D may be TRBD2 (5 bases). The ends were cut back, 1 base at V and 6 bases at J, with 8 bases in the middle. The CDR3 runs to 13 residues. Germline V CDR1 and CDR2: SGHAT, FQNNGV.

This clone was counted only a few times. The CDR3 DNA reads as TGTGCCAGCAGTCGATCCGGACAGGGGTTAGCCAAAAACATTCAGTACTTC. It yields the protein CASSRSGQGLAKNIQYF. The J gene is TRBJ2-4, the V gene TRBV6-6, with 9 nucleotides matching TRBD1. Trimming took 5 bases from V and 0 from J; bases not matched to a gene: 8. The V gene's germline CDR1 is MNHNY and CDR2 SVGAGI (reference sequence). This CDR3 spans 17 amino acids.

The chain employs TRBV28 and TRBJ2-2, with a possible D match to TRBD1 (6 bases). V dropped 8 bases and J dropped 10 bases, with 20 bases sitting between them. Germline V lookup: CDR1 MDHEN, CDR2 SYDVKM. The CDR3 runs to 14 residues. The CDR3 DNA reads TGTGCCAGCTCTCAACCTCGACAGGCAGCGGAGCTGTTTTTT. Translation gives CASSQPRQAAELFF.

The chain couples TRBV29-1 to TRBJ2-5; D is perhaps TRBD2 (7 bases). The V end was cut by 3 bases, the J end by 7 bases, with 15 bases between. The length of the CDR3 is 13 residues. Germline loops: CDR1 SQVTM, CDR2 ANQGSEA. CDR3 nucleotides: TGCAGCGTTGACTTGGGGGGGCCGGCGACCCAGTACTTC. This sequence encodes CSVDLGGPATQYF.

The CDR3 bases are TGTGCCAGAAGCAAAGGAGCGGGAGGTGGAACCTACGAGCAGTACGTC. This codes for CARSKGAGGGTYEQYV. V and J are TRBV5-3 and TRBJ2-7; TRBD2 aligns across 9 bases. TRBV5-3 is annotated as an ORF whose role is uncertain. The CDR3 runs 16 residues. Trimming at V came to 4 bases and at J to 2 bases, leaving 10 bases not matched to a gene.

The J gene is TRBJ2-3, the V gene TRBV5-8, with 8 bases identical to TRBD2. The germline V gene has CDR1 SGHTS and CDR2 YDEGEE. Trimming removed 0 bases from V and 1 base from J; junction bases left unmatched: 7. This CDR3 contains 17 residues. The CDR3 DNA follows: TGTGCCAGCAGCTTGGCGAGGAGCGGGAGTCGCACAGATACGCAGTATTTT. Residues: CASSLARSGSRTDTQYF.

This clone was counted once. The CDR3 DNA follows: TGCGCCAGCAGCCCAGCGACCGCGCACACTGAAGCTTTCTTT. The encoded protein is CASSPATAHTEAFF. V gene TRBV5-1 combines with J gene TRBJ1-1; D is undetermined. The CDR3 totals 14 residues. Trimming cost V 4 bases and J 3 bases, with 13 bases left between them. Germline values: CDR1 SGHRS, CDR2 YFSETQ.

V gene TRBV7-2 combines with J gene TRBJ1-1; unclear D gene. In germline, CDR1 is SGHTA, CDR2 FQGNSA. The CDR3 is 13 amino acids. Trimming took 7 bases from V and 1 from J, leaving 10 bases between them. The CDR3 protein is CASTPGWNTEAFF. In DNA form, the CDR3 reads TGTGCCAGCACCCCGGGATGGAACACTGAAGCTTTCTTT.

The chain joins TRBV30 to TRBJ1-3; 11 nucleotides line up with TRBD1. The trim removed 2 bases at V and 4 bases at J, leaving 7 bases unmatched. The CDR3 is 16 amino acids. Germline loops: CDR1 GTSNPN, CDR2 SVGIG (reference sequence). CDR3 coding DNA: TGTGCCTGGAGTATCTTGGGACAGGGGGACGGAAACACCATATATTTT. It yields the protein CAWSILGQGDGNTIYF. The full variable domain, in which reference TRBV30 and TRBJ1-3 provide the parts outside the CDR3, is SQTIHQWPATLVQPVGSPLSLECTVEGTSNPNLYWYRQAAGRGLQLLFYSVGIGQISSEVPQNLSASRPQDRQFILSSKKLLLSDSGFYLCAWSILGQGDGNTIYFGEGSWLTVV.

This sequence joins TRBV19 and TRBJ1-2; D gene ambiguous. The CDR3 sequence is 12 residues long. V lost 5 bases and J lost 10, with 14 bases in between. Germline V CDR1 and CDR2: LNHDA, SQIVND (reference sequence). Written as DNA, the CDR3 is TGTGCCAGTAGTTTGGGCCGAACCTTCTACACCTTC. This sequence encodes CASSLGRTFYTF.

This clone showed up just once. V usage is TRBV4-1 and J usage is TRBJ1-2, with 8 bases that match TRBD1. The J segment lost 8 bases and the V segment lost 3 bases, leaving 11 bases of the junction unmatched. The CDR3 is made up of 15 amino acids. Germline-derived CDR1 and CDR2 are MGHRA and YSYEKL. The CDR3 DNA follows: TGCGCCAGCAGCCAGCTCGGACAGGGAGAAGGAGGCTACACCTTC. Translation gives CASSQLGQGEGGYTF.

The chain joins TRBV5-6 to TRBJ1-3; D is undetermined. Trimming cost V 4 bases and J 5 bases, with 10 bases left between them. Germline values: CDR1 SGHDT, CDR2 YYEEEE. There are 13 residues in the CDR3. The CDR3 spells CASSPSLRNTIYF. DNA of the CDR3: TGTGCCAGCAGCCCGAGTCTCCGAAACACCATATATTTT. Combining the CDR3 with reference TRBV5-6 and TRBJ1-3 gives the whole variable domain DAGVTQSPTHLIKTRGQQVTLRCSPKSGHDTVSWYQQALGQGPQFIFQYYEEEERQRGNFPDRFSGHQFPNYSSELNVNALLLGDSALYLCASSPSLRNTIYFGEGSWLTVV.

The chain links TRBV6-5 to TRBJ2-7, with D tentatively TRBD1 (5 bases). V shed 7 bases and J shed 4 bases, with 17 bases lying between them. Germline CDR1 is MNHEY and CDR2 is SVGAGI. The CDR3 loop spans 14 amino acids. The CDR3 protein is CASNWLTEGYEQYF. As DNA, the CDR3 is TGTGCCAGCAATTGGCTGACAGAAGGTTACGAGCAGTACTTC.

J is TRBJ1-2 and V is TRBV30; 9 bases fit TRBD1. CDR1 and CDR2 (germline): GTSNPN, SVGIG (reference sequence). The CDR3 loop spans 20 amino acids. V lost 3 bases to trimming and J lost 5 bases; unmatched junction nucleotides: 25. The CDR3 coding sequence is TGTGCCTGGAGCCCACTATGGGGGACAGGGAACCTACAAGGAGCTTATGGCTACACCTTC. This sequence encodes CAWSPLWGTGNLQGAYGYTF.

The rearrangement uses TRBV6-1 and TRBJ2-7; no clear D gene. Germline loops: CDR1 MNHNS, CDR2 SASEGT. V lost 2 bases, J lost 0 bases, and 8 bases lay in between. The CDR3 is made up of 14 amino acids. CDR3 nucleotide sequence: TGTGCCAGCAGTGAAATTACTAACTCCTACGAGCAGTACGTC. Its protein product is CASSEITNSYEQYV.

The gene calls are TRBV11-2 and TRBJ1-2, with D unclear. Trimming cost V 2 bases and J 2 bases, with 3 bases left between them. Germline CDR1 and CDR2: SGHAT and FQNNGV. The CDR3 runs 12 residues. In nucleotides, the CDR3 is TGTGCCAGCAGCTTAACAAACTATGGCTACACCTTC. It codes for CASSLTNYGYTF. The full variable domain, its missing parts supplied by reference TRBV11-2 and TRBJ1-2, is EAGVAQSPRYKIIEKRQSVAFWCNPISGHATLYWYQQILGQGPKLLIQFQNNGVVDDSQLPKDRFSAERLKGVDSTLKIQPAKLEDSAVYLCASSLTNYGYTFGSGTRLTVV.

This clone was seen just once. The V gene is TRBV27, the J gene TRBJ1-1; 7 bases match TRBD1. This CDR3 is 16 amino acids long. The V gene's germline CDR1 is MNHEY and CDR2 SMNVEV (reference sequence). V lost 1 base to trimming and J lost 5 bases; unmatched junction nucleotides: 10. This chain's CDR3 is CASSLYPSDRETEAFF. The CDR3, as DNA: TGTGCCAGCAGTTTATACCCTTCTGACAGGGAGACTGAAGCTTTCTTT.